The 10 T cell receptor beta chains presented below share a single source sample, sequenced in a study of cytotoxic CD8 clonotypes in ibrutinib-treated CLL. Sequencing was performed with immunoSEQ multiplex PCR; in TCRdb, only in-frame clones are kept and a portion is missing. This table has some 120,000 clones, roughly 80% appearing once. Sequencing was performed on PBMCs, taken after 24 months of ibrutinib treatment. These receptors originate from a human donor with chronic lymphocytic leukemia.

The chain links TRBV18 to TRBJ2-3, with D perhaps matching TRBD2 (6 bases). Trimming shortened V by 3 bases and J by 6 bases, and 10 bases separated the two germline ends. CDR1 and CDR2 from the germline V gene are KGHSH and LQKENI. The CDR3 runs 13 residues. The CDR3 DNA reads TGTGCCAGCTCACCTTTAGGAGGGGATACGCAGTATTTT. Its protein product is CASSPLGGDTQYF.

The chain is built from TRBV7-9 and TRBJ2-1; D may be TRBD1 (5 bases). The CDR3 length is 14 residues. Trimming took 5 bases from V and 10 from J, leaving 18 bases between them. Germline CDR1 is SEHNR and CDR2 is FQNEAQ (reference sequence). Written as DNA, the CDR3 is TGTGCCAGCAGCCGCGACAGTCAGCTTGCAGAGCAGTTCTTC. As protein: CASSRDSQLAEQFF.

The CDR3: CASSLALRQATSYEQYF. The CDR3 bases are TGTGCCAGCAGCTTAGCGCTACGGCAGGCCACCTCCTACGAGCAGTACTTC. The chain employs TRBV7-6 and TRBJ2-7, with D hard to call. The V gene's germline CDR1 is SGHVS and CDR2 FNYEAQ. The CDR3 sequence is 17 residues long. V shed 0 bases and J shed 0 bases, with 15 bases lying between them.

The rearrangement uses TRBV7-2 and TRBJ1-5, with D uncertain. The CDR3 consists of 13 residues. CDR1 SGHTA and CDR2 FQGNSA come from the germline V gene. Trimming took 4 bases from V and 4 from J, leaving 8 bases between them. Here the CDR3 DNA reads TGTGCCAGCAGCTGGGAGGTTAATCAGCCCCAGCATTTT. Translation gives CASSWEVNQPQHF.

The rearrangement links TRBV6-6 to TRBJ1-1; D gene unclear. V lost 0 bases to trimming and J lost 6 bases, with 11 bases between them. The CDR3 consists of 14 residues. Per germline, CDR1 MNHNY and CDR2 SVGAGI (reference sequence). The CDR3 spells CASSYSNGAPEAFF. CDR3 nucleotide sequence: TGTGCCAGCAGTTACTCCAACGGCGCCCCTGAAGCTTTCTTT.

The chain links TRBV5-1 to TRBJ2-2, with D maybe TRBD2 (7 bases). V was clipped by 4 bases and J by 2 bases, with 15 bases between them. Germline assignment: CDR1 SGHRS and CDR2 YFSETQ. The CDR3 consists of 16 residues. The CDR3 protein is CASSREGGRNTGELFF. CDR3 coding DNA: TGCGCCAGCAGCAGGGAGGGGGGCCGCAACACCGGGGAGCTGTTTTTT.

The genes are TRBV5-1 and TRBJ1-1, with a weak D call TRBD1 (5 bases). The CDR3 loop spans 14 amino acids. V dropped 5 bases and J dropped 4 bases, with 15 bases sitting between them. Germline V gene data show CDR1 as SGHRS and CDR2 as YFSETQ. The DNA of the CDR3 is TGCGCCAGCAGTCCTGGCGGGACTCTCACTGAAGCTTTCTTT. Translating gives CASSPGGTLTEAFF.

The CDR3 reads CASSPRRTGSIYEQYF. DNA for the CDR3: TGTGCCAGCAGCCCCCGTCGGACAGGGTCTATTTACGAGCAGTACTTC. The rearrangement joins TRBV11-1 to TRBJ2-7; 8 positions agree with TRBD1. This CDR3 region has 16 residues. Per germline, CDR1 SGHAT and CDR2 FQDESV (reference sequence). Trimming at V came to 5 bases and at J to 4 bases, leaving 13 bases not matched to a gene. Supplemented by reference TRBV11-1 and TRBJ2-7, the full variable domain reads EAEVAQSPRYKITEKSQAVAFWCDPISGHATLYWYRQILGQGPELLVQFQDESVVDDSQLPKDRFSAERLKGVDSTLKIQPAELGDSAMYLCASSPRRTGSIYEQYFGPGTRLTVT.

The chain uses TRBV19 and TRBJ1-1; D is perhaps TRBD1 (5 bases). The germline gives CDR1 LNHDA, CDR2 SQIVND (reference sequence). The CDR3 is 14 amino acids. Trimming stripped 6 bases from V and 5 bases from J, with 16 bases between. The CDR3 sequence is CASSPGRGRTEAFF. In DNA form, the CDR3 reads TGTGCCAGTAGCCCCGGGAGGGGTCGGACTGAAGCTTTCTTT.

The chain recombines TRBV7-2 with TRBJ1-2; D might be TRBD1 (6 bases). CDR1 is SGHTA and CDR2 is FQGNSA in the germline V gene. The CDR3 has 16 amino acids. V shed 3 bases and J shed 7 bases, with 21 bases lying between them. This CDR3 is CASSFRSRGPDGGYTF. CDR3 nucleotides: TGTGCCAGCAGCTTCCGATCCCGGGGGCCTGATGGTGGCTACACCTTC. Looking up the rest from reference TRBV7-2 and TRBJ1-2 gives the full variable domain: GAGVSQSPSNKVTEKGKDVELRCDPISGHTALYWYRQSLGQGLEFLIYFQGNSAPDKSGLPSDRFSAERTGGSVSTLTIQRTQQEDSAVYLCASSFRSRGPDGGYTFGSGTRLTVV.